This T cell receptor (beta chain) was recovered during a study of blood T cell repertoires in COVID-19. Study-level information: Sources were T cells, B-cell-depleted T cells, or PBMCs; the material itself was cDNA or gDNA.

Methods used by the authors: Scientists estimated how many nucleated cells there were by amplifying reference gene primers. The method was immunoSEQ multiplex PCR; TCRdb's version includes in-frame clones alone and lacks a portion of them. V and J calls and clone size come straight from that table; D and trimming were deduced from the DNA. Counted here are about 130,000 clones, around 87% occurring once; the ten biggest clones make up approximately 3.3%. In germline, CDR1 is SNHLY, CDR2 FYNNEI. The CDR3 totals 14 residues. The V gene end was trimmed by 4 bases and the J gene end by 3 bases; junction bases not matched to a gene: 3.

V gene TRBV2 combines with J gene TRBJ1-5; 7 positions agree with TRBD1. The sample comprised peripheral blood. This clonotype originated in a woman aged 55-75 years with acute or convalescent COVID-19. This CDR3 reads CASSGQGLNQPQHF. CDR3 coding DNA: TGTGCCAGCAGTGGACAGGGTCTCAATCAGCCCCAGCATTTT.